This T cell receptor (beta chain) was obtained from a study of T-cell memory formation after mild COVID-19. Study-wide findings and caveats: Pre-infection memory contained some responding clones, which suggested that cross-reactive memory had joined.

Ten or more counts support this clonotype. Its antigen remains unknown. TCRdb fed the 5' RACE reads into MiXCR, producing one record per CDR3 protein. Here the sample spans about 400,000 distinct CDR3 sequences, more than 15% being singletons. The V gene's germline CDR1 is SGHRS and CDR2 YFSETQ. The ends were cut back, 4 bases at V and 5 bases at J, with 9 bases in the middle. The CDR3 contains 12 residues. The V and J genes are TRBV5-1 and TRBJ1-1; D not resolved. The specimen sequenced was PBMCs or a T cell subset sorted from them (not recorded which). This sequence was found in a man between 18 and 35 years old who had mild COVID-19 (a few samples of this study predate the infection). Cell type and time point are not known. CDR3 sequence: CASSPSGTEAFF. The CDR3 nucleotides are TGCGCCAGCAGCCCGTCGGGGACTGAAGCTTTCTTT.